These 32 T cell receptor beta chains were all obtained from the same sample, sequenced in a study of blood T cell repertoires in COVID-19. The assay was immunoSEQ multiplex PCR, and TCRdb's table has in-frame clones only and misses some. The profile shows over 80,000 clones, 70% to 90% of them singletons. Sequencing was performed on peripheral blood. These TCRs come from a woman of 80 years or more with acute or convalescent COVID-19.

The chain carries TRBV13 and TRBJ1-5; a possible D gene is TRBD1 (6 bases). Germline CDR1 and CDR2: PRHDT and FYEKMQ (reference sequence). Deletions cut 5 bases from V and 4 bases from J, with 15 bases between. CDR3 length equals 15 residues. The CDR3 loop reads CASSRGGEQNQPQHF. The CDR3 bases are TGTGCCAGCAGCCGAGGGGGGGAGCAAAATCAGCCCCAGCATTTT.

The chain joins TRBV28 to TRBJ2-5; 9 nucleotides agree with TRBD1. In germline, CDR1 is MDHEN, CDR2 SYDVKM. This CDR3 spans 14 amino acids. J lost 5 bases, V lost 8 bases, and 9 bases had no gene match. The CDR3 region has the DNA TGTGCCAGCGGTACAGGGGGCGCCATGGAGACCCAGTACTTC. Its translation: CASGTGGAMETQYF.

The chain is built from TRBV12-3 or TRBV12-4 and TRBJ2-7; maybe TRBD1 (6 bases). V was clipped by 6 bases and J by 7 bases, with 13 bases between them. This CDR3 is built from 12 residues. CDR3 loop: CASSQTGAEQYF. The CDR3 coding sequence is TGTGCCAGCAGCCAGACAGGCGCGGAGCAGTACTTC.

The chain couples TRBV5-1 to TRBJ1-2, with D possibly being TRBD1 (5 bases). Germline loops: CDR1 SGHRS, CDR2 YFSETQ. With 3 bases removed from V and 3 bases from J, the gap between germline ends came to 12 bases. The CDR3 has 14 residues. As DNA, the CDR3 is TGCGCCAGCAGCTCCCACTCAGGGCACTATGGCTACACCTTC. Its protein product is CASSSHSGHYGYTF.

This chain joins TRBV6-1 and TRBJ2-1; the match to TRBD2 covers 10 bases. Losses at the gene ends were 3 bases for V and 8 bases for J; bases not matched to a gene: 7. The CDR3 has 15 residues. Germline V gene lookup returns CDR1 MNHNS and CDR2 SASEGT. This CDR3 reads CASSDSGRPTDEQFF. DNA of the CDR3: TGTGCCAGCAGTGATAGCGGGAGGCCTACGGATGAGCAGTTCTTC.

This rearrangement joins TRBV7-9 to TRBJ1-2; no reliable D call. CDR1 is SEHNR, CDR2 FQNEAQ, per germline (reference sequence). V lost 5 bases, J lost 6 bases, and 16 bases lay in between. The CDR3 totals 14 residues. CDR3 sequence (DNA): TGTGCCAGCAGCGTCACCGAGGGAGAGGATGGCTACACCTTC. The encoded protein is CASSVTEGEDGYTF.

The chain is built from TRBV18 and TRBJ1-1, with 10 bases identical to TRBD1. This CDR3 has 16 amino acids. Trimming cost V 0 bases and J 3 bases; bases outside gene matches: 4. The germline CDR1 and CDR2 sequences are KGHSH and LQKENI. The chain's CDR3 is CASSPPRTGGYTEAFF. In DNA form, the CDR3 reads TGTGCCAGCTCACCACCGAGGACAGGGGGATACACTGAAGCTTTCTTT.

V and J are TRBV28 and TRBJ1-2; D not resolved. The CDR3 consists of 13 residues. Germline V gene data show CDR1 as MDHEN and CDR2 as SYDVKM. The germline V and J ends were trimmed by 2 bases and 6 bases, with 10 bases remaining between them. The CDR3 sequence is CASSLGSGDGYTF. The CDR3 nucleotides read TGTGCCAGCAGTTTAGGATCCGGGGATGGCTACACCTTC.

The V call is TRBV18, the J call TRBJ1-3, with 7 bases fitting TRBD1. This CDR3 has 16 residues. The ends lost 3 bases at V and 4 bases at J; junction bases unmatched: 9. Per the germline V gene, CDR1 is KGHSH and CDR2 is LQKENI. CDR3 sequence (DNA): TGTGCCAGCTCACCGCTTGACAGGGTGGGAGGAAACACCATATATTTT. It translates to CASSPLDRVGGNTIYF.

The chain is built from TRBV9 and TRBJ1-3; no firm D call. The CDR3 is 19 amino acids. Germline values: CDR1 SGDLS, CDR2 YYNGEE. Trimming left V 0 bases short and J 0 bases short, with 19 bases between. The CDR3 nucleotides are TGTGCCAGCAGCGTAGCTCGGGGTTCTCGCCCCAGCTCTGGAAACACCATATATTTT. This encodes CASSVARGSRPSSGNTIYF.

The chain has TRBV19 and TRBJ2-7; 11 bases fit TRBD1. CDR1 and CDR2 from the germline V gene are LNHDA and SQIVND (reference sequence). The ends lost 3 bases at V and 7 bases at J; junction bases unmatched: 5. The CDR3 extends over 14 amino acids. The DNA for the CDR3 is TGTGCCAGTAGTATGGCGGGGACAGGGGGTGAGCAGTACTTC. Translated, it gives CASSMAGTGGEQYF.

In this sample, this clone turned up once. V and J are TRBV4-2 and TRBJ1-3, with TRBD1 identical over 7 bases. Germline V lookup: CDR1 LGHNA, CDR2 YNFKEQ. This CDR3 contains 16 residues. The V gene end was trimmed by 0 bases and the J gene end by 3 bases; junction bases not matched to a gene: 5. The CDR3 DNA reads TGTGCCAGCAGCCAAGATCTGACAGGGCTTGGAAACACCATATATTTT. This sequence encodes CASSQDLTGLGNTIYF.

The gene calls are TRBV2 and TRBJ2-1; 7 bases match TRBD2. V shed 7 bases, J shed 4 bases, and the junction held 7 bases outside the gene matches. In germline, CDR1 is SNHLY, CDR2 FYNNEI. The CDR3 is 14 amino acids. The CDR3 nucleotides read TGTGCCAGCAACGATTTGGGGGGGTACAATGAGCAGTTCTTC. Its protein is CASNDLGGYNEQFF.

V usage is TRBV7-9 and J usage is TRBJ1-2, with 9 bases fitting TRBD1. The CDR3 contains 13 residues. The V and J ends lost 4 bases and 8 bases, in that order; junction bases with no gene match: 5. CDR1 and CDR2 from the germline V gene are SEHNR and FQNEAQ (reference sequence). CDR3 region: CASSSTGGVGYTF. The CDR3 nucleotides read TGTGCCAGCAGCTCTACAGGGGGCGTAGGCTACACCTTC.

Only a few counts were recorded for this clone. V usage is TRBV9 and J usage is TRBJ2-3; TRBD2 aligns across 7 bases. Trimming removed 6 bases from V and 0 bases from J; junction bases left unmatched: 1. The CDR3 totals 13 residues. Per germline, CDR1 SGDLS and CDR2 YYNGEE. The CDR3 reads CASNSGSTDTQYF. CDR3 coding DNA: TGTGCCAGCAATAGCGGGAGCACAGATACGCAGTATTTT.

As DNA, the CDR3 is TGCAGCGTTGAGTGGGACAGGGGTTATTCTAACTATGGCTACACCTTC. Translated: CSVEWDRGYSNYGYTF. The V and J genes are TRBV29-1 and TRBJ1-2; 10 bases are a match to TRBD1. Germline values: CDR1 SQVTM, CDR2 ANQGSEA. J was trimmed by 0 bases and V by 3 bases; bases with no gene match: 7. This CDR3 has 16 residues.

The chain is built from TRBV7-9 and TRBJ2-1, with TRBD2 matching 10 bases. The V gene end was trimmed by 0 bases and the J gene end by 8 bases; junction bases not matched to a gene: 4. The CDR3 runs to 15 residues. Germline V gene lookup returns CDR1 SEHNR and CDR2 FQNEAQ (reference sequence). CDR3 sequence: CASSLALAGVDEQFF. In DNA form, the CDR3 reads TGTGCCAGCAGCTTAGCGCTAGCGGGAGTCGATGAGCAGTTCTTC.

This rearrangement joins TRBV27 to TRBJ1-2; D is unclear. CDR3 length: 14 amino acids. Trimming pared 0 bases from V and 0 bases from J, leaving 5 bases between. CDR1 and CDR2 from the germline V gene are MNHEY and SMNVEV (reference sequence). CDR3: CASSLSGANYGYTF. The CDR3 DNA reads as TGTGCCAGCAGTTTATCGGGAGCTAACTATGGCTACACCTTC.

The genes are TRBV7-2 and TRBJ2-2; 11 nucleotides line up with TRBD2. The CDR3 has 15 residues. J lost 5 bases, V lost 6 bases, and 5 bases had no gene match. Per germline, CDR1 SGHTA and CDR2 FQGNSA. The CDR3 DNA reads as TGTGCCAGCAGATCCGGGACTAGCGGAACCGGGGAGCTGTTTTTT. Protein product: CASRSGTSGTGELFF.

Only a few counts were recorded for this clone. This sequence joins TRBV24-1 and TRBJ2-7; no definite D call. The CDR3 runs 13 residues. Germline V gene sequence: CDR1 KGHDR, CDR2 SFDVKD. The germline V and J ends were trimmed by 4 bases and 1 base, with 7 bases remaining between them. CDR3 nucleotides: TGTGCCACCAGTGAAACTAAGTCCTACGAGCAGTACTTC. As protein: CATSETKSYEQYF.

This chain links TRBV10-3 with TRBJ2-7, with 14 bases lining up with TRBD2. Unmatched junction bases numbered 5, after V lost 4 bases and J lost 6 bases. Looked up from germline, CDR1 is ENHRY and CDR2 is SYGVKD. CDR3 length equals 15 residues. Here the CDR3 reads CAISGGLAGAVEQYF. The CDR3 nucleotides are TGTGCCATCAGTGGGGGACTAGCGGGAGCGGTCGAGCAGTACTTC.

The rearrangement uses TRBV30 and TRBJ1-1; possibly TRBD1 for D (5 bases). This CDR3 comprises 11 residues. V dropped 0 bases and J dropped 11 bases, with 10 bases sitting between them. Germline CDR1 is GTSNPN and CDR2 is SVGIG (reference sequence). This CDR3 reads CAWSVQERAFF. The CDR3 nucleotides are TGTGCCTGGAGTGTACAGGAACGGGCTTTCTTT.

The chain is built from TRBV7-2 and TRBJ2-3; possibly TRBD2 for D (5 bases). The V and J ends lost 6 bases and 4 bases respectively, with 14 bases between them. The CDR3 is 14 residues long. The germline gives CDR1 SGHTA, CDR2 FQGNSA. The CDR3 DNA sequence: TGTGCCAGCAGTTCCGGACTTTCCCCAGATACGCAGTATTTT. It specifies CASSSGLSPDTQYF.

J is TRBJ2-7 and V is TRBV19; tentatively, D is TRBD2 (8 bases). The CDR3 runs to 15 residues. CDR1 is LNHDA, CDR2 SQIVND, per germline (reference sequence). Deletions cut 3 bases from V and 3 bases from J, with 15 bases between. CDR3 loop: CASSISGTEDYEQYF. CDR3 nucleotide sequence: TGTGCCAGTAGTATTAGCGGGACAGAGGACTACGAGCAGTACTTC.

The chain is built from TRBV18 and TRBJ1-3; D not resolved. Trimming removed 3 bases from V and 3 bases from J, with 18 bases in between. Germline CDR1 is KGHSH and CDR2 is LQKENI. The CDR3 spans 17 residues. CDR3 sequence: CASSPYDTHLGGNTIYF. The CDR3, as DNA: TGTGCCAGCTCACCCTATGACACTCACCTGGGTGGAAACACCATATATTTT.

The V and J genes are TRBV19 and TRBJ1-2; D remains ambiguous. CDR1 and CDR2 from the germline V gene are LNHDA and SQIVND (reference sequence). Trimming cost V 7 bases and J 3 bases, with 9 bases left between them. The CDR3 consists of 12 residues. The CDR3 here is CASTGGYYGYTF. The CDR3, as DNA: TGTGCCAGTACCGGAGGGTACTATGGCTACACCTTC.

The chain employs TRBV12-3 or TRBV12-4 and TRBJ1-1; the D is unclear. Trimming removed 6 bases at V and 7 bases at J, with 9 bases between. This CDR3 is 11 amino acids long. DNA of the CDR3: TGTGCCAGCAGCCCAGGCGTTGAAGCTTTCTTT. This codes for CASSPGVEAFF.

CDR3 sequence reads: CASSYGGAGTDTQYF. The CDR3 coding sequence is TGTGCCAGCAGTTACGGGGGGGCCGGGACAGATACGCAGTATTTT. The rearrangement uses TRBV6-5 and TRBJ2-3, with TRBD2 as a possible D gene (7 bases). Looked up from germline, CDR1 is MNHEY and CDR2 is SVGAGI. The CDR3 extends over 15 amino acids. V lost 2 bases, J lost 3 bases, and 12 bases lay in between.

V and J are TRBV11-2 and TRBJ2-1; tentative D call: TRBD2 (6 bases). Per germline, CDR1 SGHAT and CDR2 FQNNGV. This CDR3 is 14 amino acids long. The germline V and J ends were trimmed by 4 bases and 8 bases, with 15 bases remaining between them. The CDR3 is CASSSQLGDYEQFF. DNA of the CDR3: TGTGCCAGCAGCTCCCAGTTAGGGGACTATGAGCAGTTCTTC.

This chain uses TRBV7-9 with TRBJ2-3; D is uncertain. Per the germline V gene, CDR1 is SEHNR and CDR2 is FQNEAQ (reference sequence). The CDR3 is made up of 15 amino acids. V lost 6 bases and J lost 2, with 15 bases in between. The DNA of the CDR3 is TGTGCCAGCAGTATTTTCGGCGGTTCCACAGATACGCAGTATTTT. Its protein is CASSIFGGSTDTQYF.

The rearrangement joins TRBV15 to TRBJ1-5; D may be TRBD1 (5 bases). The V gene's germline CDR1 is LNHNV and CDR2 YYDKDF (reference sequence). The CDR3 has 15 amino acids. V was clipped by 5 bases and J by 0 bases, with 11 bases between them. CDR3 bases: TGTGCCACCAGCCAAGGGAGGGGTAGCAATCAGCCCCAGCATTTT. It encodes CATSQGRGSNQPQHF.

The chain's CDR3 is CASSRTSSYEQYF. As DNA, the CDR3 is TGTGCCAGCAGCCGGACATCCTCCTACGAGCAGTACTTC. The J gene is TRBJ2-7, the V gene TRBV7-8, with D possibly being TRBD1 (5 bases). Germline V gene lookup returns CDR1 SGHVS and CDR2 FQNEAQ. The CDR3 is 13 residues long. Trimming removed 5 bases from V and 0 bases from J, with 8 bases in between.